This T cell receptor (beta chain) was recorded in a study of T cell changes during pregnancy in multiple sclerosis (dated by TCRdb to between 2018 and 2020). Notes on the research overall: Changes in the T cell repertoire over the course of pregnancy were examined in this study in women with multiple sclerosis.

Libraries were built with the immunoSEQ multiplex PCR assay. TCRdb provides this immuneACCESS table in a form limited to in-frame rearrangements. Some clones are lacking; in checked studies, under half of them reflect an unresolved V gene, and why the rest are absent is not known. Here the sample has approximately 60,000 clones; roughly 89% occur a single time. Roughly 5.3% of the sample rests with the top ten. Trimming costs V 0 bases and J 5 bases, and their ends lie 8 bases apart. The CDR3 measures 14 amino acids from cysteine to phenylalanine. Of all the DNA, just the CDR3 is kept, 42 bases in frame from base 1. The germline V gene specifies LGHNA as CDR1 and YSLEER as CDR2. Concerning this clone itself: The target of this receptor is not known. Base quality data are lacking; no much larger clone is found one base away.

Sequencing was performed on peripheral blood from another person, used as feeder cells. The V gene is TRBV4-3 and the J gene is TRBJ2-1; too little of a D gene remains to name it. The receptor's source is a human donor whose cells served as feeder cells for cultures in a pregnancy study. The CDR3 has the sequence CASSQDRLNNEQFF. The bases are TGCGCCAGCAGCCAAGATCGACTTAACAATGAGCAGTTCTTC.